This paragraph covers one T cell receptor beta chain sequence. Its antigen is still unknown. The entry originates in a study of Ad26.COV2.S vaccination and SARS-CoV-2 variants. Study findings and constraints: Non-spike TCR breadth showed similarity between vaccine and placebo recipients.

In germline, CDR1 is SGHRS, CDR2 YFSETQ. The CDR3 spans 15 residues. With 4 bases removed from V and 7 bases from J, the gap between germline ends came to 17 bases. The sample's treatment: roughly 20 received Ad26.COV2.S at low or high dose, single or two shots; roughly 5 received placebo; per-sample allocation not given. Samples were taken on day 63 after the first vaccine or placebo injection. Boston hosted the donor, who was an adult aged 18-55 years. As its vector, the vaccine had Ad26, which expressed Wuhan-strain SARS-CoV-2 spike. Data came from immunoSEQ multiplex PCR; TCRdb stores just in-frame clones and leaves some out. Among fewer than 800,000 clones, approximately 88% were seen once, and the ten largest hold about 1.5%.

Here the sequenced sample was peripheral blood, taken in a trial of Ad26.COV2.S vaccine versus placebo. The chain links TRBV5-1 to TRBJ1-4; no clear D gene. This clonotype was sampled from a person between 18 and 65 years old who received the Ad26.COV2.S COVID-19 vaccine or a placebo. CDR3 residues: CASSRDRGAGEKLFF. The DNA for the CDR3 is TGCGCCAGCAGCCGGGATCGGGGTGCAGGTGAAAAACTGTTTTTT.